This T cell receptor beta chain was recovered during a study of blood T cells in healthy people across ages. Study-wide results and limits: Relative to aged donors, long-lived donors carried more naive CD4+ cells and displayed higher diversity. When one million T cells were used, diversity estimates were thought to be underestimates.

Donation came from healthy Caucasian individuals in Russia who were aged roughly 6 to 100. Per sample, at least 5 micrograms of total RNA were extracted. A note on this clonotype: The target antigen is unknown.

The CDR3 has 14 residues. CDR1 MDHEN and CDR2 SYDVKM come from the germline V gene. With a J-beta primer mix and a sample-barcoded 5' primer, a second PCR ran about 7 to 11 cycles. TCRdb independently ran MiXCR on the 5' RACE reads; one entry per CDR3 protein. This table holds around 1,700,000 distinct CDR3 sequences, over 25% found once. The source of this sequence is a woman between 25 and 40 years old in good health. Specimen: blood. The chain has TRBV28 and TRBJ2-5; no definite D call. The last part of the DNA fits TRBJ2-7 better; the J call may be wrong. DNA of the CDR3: TGTGCCAGCAGTCTGGGAAGGTCAACACGCGAGCAGTACTTC. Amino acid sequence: CASSLGRSTREQYF.